A single sample is the source of the 5 T cell receptor beta chains below, sequenced in a study of blood T cell repertoires in COVID-19. The protocol was immunoSEQ multiplex PCR, while the TCRdb copy is restricted to in-frame clones and leaves out a portion. This table has just over 70,000 clones, roughly 89% appearing once. Sequenced: peripheral blood. The receptor set was obtained from a human donor in a cohort sampled during active COVID-19.

This chain links TRBV28 with TRBJ2-2; tentatively, D is TRBD2 (7 bases). This CDR3 is built from 13 residues. Germline V gives CDR1 MDHEN, CDR2 SYDVKM. The V gene lost 3 bases and the J gene lost 6 bases, with 8 bases spanning the gap. CDR3: CASSLGGPGELFF. CDR3 nucleotides: TGTGCCAGCAGTTTGGGGGGGCCCGGGGAGCTGTTTTTT.

The gene calls are TRBV19 and TRBJ1-2, with 7 bases aligning to TRBD1. Trimming removed 0 bases from V and 6 bases from J; junction bases left unmatched: 10. Germline assignment: CDR1 LNHDA and CDR2 SQIVND (reference sequence). CDR3 size: 16 residues. The CDR3 sequence is CASSIDLGGRIDGYTF. CDR3 coding DNA: TGTGCCAGTAGTATAGATCTAGGGGGCAGGATCGATGGCTACACCTTC.

V and J are TRBV11-2 and TRBJ1-4; a possible D gene is TRBD1 (5 bases). With 5 bases removed from V and 8 bases from J, the gap between germline ends came to 12 bases. The CDR3 contains 13 residues. CDR1 is SGHAT and CDR2 is FQNNGV in the germline V gene. The CDR3: CASSPWRDEKLFF. In nucleotides, the CDR3 is TGTGCCAGCAGCCCATGGAGGGACGAAAAACTGTTTTTT.

This chain joins TRBV27 and TRBJ2-3; the match to TRBD1 covers 7 bases. This CDR3 has 14 amino acids. Germline assignment: CDR1 MNHEY and CDR2 SMNVEV (reference sequence). With V trimmed by 6 bases and J by 8 bases, 11 bases remained unmatched. The chain's CDR3 is CASSPGTDRRTQYF. CDR3 nucleotides: TGTGCCAGCAGCCCCGGGACAGACCGTCGTACGCAGTATTTT.

This clone was detected a few times. CDR3 residues: CASSEGGMYEQYF. The CDR3 coding sequence is TGTGCCAGCAGTGAGGGGGGGATGTACGAGCAGTACTTC. The V gene is TRBV2, the J gene TRBJ2-7; 7 bases line up with TRBD2. J was trimmed by 4 bases and V by 3 bases; bases with no gene match: 3. The germline gives CDR1 SNHLY, CDR2 FYNNEI. CDR3 length: 13 residues.